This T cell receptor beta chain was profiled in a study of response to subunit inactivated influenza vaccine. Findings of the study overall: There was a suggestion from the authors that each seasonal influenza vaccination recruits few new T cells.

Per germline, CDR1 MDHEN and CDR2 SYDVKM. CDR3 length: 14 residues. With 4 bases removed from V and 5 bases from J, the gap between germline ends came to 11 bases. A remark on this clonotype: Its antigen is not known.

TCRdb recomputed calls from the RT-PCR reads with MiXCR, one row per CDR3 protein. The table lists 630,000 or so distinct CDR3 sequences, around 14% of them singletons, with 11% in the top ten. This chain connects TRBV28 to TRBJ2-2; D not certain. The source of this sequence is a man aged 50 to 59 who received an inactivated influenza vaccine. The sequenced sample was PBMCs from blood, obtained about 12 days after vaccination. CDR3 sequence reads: CASSSNTLTGELFF. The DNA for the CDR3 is TGTGCCAGCAGTTCGAACACGCTTACCGGGGAGCTGTTTTTT. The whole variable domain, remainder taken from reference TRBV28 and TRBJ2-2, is DVKVTQSSRYLVKRTGEKVFLECVQDMDHENMFWYRQDPGLGLRLIYFSYDVKMKEKGDIPEGYSVSREKKERFSLILESASTNQTSMYLCASSSNTLTGELFFGEGSRLTVL.